The rows below give T cell receptor beta chains drawn from one sample of a study of beta chain features in type 1 diabetes. Data came from immunoSEQ multiplex PCR; TCRdb stores just in-frame clones and leaves some out. The sample includes 390,000 or so clones, 14% of them seen just once. The source material was naive CD4+ T cells from blood. Every receptor here comes from a man aged 30 to 39 in good health. The CDR3 runs from the conserved cysteine through the conserved F or W. The order of the fields is clone size, V gene, J gene, D gene, CDR3 DNA, CDR3 protein. The D gene is left open where the match is weak. The size field is filled for only some rows; it gives once, few, many or a size class.

>NA|TRBV7-9|TRBJ1-2|NA
TGTGCCAGCGGCGACCTCTATGGCTACACCTTC
CASGDLYGYTF
>few|TRBV9|TRBJ1-2|NA
TGTGCCAGCACCAAGGAACCTAGGGACTATGGCTACACCTTC
CASTKEPRDYGYTF
>few|TRBV6-5|TRBJ2-7|NA
TGTGCCAGCAGTCTACCTGGACAGACCTACGAGCAGTACTTC
CASSLPGQTYEQYF
>NA|TRBV11-3|TRBJ1-1|NA
TGTGCCAGACAGGGAACTGAAGCTTTCTTT
CARQGTEAFF
>NA|TRBV4-1|TRBJ2-7|TRBD2
TGCGCCAGCAGCCAAGAAAGGCGGGGGGGCCCGTCTGGTTGGTCCTACGAGCAGTACTTC
CASSQERRGGPSGWSYEQYF
>NA|TRBV5-1|TRBJ2-1|NA
TGCGCCAGCAGCTTGGCTTCGAATGAGCAGTTCTTC
CASSLASNEQFF
>few|TRBV7-8|TRBJ2-5|NA
TGTGCCAGCACTACTCGGGGCAGGCAAGAGACCCAGTACTTC
CASTTRGRQETQYF
>few|TRBV29-1|TRBJ2-3|TRBD2
TGCAGCGTTGGCCGTGTATTGAGCGGGAGTATTTTAGCAGATACGCAGTATTTT
CSVGRVLSGSILADTQYF
>NA|TRBV6-6|TRBJ2-5|NA
TGTGCCAGCAGTGCCTTTACTAGCATCGAGACCCAGTACTTC
CASSAFTSIETQYF
>few|TRBV5-1|TRBJ1-2|NA
TGCGCCAGCAGCGAGGGACGAGGCTATGGCTACACCTTC
CASSEGRGYGYTF
>few|TRBV5-1|TRBJ2-1|TRBD2
TGCGCCAGCAGTGGCGGTGTACTAGCGGGAGCCAATGAGCAGTTCTTC
CASSGGVLAGANEQFF
>NA|TRBV11-2|TRBJ2-7|NA
TGTGCCAGCAGCTTTTTAACCTCTAATGGGTTGTACGAGCAGTACTTC
CASSFLTSNGLYEQYF
>few|TRBV14|TRBJ2-1|TRBD1
TGTGCCAGCAGCCCCCACCGGGACAGGGTCTCTGAGCAGTTCTTC
CASSPHRDRVSEQFF
>few|TRBV13|TRBJ2-7|NA
TGTGCCAGCAGGAAAGGGGGGAGCTCCTACGAGCAGTACTTC
CASRKGGSSYEQYF
>few|TRBV7-8|TRBJ2-3|TRBD2
TGTGCCAGCAGCTTTATGACTAGCGGGGGGACAGATACGCAGTATTTT
CASSFMTSGGTDTQYF
>NA|TRBV12-5|TRBJ2-1|NA
TGTGCTAGTGGTTTGGAGGACAGACAAGGTAGGCGGAGGGAGCAGTTCTTC
CASGLEDRQGRRREQFF
>NA|TRBV4-1|TRBJ1-2|TRBD1
TGCGCCAGCAGCCAAGGGACAGGGACGCAAGGCTACACCTTC
CASSQGTGTQGYTF
>many|TRBV14|TRBJ2-5|NA
TGTGCCAGCAGCCAGGTGGCCCCGGGAGAGACCCAGTACTTC
CASSQVAPGETQYF
>NA|TRBV6-5|TRBJ2-2|TRBD2
TGTGCCAGCACTTACAGCGGGGTCACCGGGGAGCTGTTTTTT
CASTYSGVTGELFF
>few|TRBV7-2|TRBJ1-1|NA
TGTGCCAGCAGCCGGTGGGGAAACACTGAAGCTTTCTTT
CASSRWGNTEAFF
>few|TRBV4-3|TRBJ1-2|TRBD1
TGCGCCAGCAGCCAACCCGACAGGGTGGGTGGCTACACCTTC
CASSQPDRVGGYTF
>few|TRBV5-1|TRBJ2-1|TRBD2
TGCGCCAGCAGCTTACTAGCGGGAGGGAGCTCCTACAATGAGCAGTTCTTC
CASSLLAGGSSYNEQFF
>NA|TRBV5-1|TRBJ2-1|NA
TGCGCCAGCAGTTGGGGGCAAGGCTGGGGCCATGAGCAGTTCTTC
CASSWGQGWGHEQFF
>few|TRBV5-1|TRBJ2-1|NA
TGCGCCACTAGCTTGGTCTCCTACAATGAGCAGTTCTTC
CATSLVSYNEQFF
>few|TRBV5-1|TRBJ2-1|NA
TGCGCCAGCAGCTTGGAGGTGGGTTTGATCTCTGAGCAGTTCTTC
CASSLEVGLISEQFF
>NA|TRBV7-2|TRBJ2-7|TRBD1
TGTGCCAGCAGCTATCCGGAGACAGGGTTTTCCTACGAGCAGTACTTC
CASSYPETGFSYEQYF
>NA|TRBV7-2|TRBJ2-3|NA
TGTGCCAGCAGCTCCGGACTAAGCACAGATACGCAGTATTTT
CASSSGLSTDTQYF
>NA|TRBV7-2|TRBJ2-5|NA
TGTGCCAGCACCCCTGGAGCAGGGCGCCTGCTGGAGACCCAGTACTTC
CASTPGAGRLLETQYF
>few|TRBV9|TRBJ2-5|NA
TGTGCCAGCAGCGTAGATGCCCCAGCGGAAGAGACCCAGTACTTC
CASSVDAPAEETQYF
>NA|TRBV9|TRBJ2-1|TRBD2
TGTGCCAGCAGCGTACGGCGGGAGGACAATGAGCAGTTCTTC
CASSVRREDNEQFF
>NA|TRBV18|TRBJ2-2|TRBD1
TGTGCCAGCTCCCCAGAAATTCCGGGACAGGGAGGCACCGGGGAGCTGTTTTTT
CASSPEIPGQGGTGELFF
>NA|TRBV25-1|TRBJ1-6|NA
TGTGCCAGCAGTGAACTGCCGGGCCCGAATTCACCCCTCCACTTT
CASSELPGPNSPLHF
>NA|TRBV19|TRBJ1-2|TRBD1
TGTGCCAGTAGTAGGAACAGGGGCGACGGTGGCTACACCTTC
CASSRNRGDGGYTF
>NA|TRBV4-1|TRBJ2-5|NA
TGCGCCAGCAGCCAATTTGGGAGGGAGACCCAGTACTTC
CASSQFGRETQYF
>few|TRBV7-2|TRBJ2-2|NA
TGTGCCAGCAGCTTGGCAGGGTCCACCGGGGAGCTGTTTTTT
CASSLAGSTGELFF
>NA|TRBV7-6|TRBJ2-3|NA
TGTGCCAGCAGCTTAGAGAGAATGGATTATACGCAGTATTTT
CASSLERMDYTQYF
>few|TRBV4-1|TRBJ1-3|TRBD1
TGCGCCAGCAGCCAAGATCGGGACAGGGTCTCTGGAAACACCATATATTTT
CASSQDRDRVSGNTIYF
>NA|TRBV19|TRBJ2-1|TRBD1
TGTGCCAGTAGTAGGCAGGGGGCCTCCTACAATGAGCAGTTCTTC
CASSRQGASYNEQFF
>NA|TRBV5-4|TRBJ2-1|TRBD1
TGTGCCAGCAGCCCCGGGACAGGGGGCTCTAATGAGCAGTTCTTC
CASSPGTGGSNEQFF
>few|TRBV4-3|TRBJ2-5|NA
TGCGCCAGCAGCCAAGATCCGTACGGCAAAGAGACCCAGTACTTC
CASSQDPYGKETQYF
>NA|TRBV2|TRBJ2-2|TRBD1
TGTGCCAGCAGCACAGGGGCCCCGAACACCGGGGAGCTGTTTTTT
CASSTGAPNTGELFF